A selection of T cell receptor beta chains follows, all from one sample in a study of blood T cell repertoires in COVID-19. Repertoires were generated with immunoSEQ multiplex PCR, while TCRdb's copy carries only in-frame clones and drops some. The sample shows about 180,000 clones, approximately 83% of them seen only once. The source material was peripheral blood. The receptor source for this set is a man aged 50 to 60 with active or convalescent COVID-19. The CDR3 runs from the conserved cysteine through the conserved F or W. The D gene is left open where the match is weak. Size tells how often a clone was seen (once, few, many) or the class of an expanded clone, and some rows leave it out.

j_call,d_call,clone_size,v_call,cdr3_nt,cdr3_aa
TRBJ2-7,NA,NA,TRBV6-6,TGTGCCAGCAGTTTAGCGGCCGACTCCTACGAGCAGTACTTC,CASSLAADSYEQYF
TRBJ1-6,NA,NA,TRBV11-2,TGTGCCAGCAGCCCCTATTATAATTCACCCCTCCACTTT,CASSPYYNSPLHF
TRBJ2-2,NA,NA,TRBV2,TGTGCCAGCAGTGAAGGCAGCGTCACCGGGGAGCTGTTTTTT,CASSEGSVTGELFF
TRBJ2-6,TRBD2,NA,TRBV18,TGTGCCAGCTCACCACCGACTAGCGGGAGTTTCTATTCTGGGGCCAACGTCCTGACTTTC,CASSPPTSGSFYSGANVLTF
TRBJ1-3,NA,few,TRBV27,TGTGCCAGCAGGAGCGGGACAACCTTTAGAAACACCATATATTTT,CASRSGTTFRNTIYF
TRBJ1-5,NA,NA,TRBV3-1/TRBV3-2,TGTGCCAGCAGCCAAGACAGGGAACAGCCCCAGCATTTT,CASSQDREQPQHF
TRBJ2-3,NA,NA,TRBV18,TGTGCCAGCTCACCACGCGGGTTCACAGATACGCAGTATTTT,CASSPRGFTDTQYF
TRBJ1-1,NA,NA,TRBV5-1,TGCGCCAGCAGCTCTAGTAGGGAAGCTTTCTTT,CASSSSREAFF
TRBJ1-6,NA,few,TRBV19,TGTGCCACCCCCCCGCGGGGGCGCCTCAATTCACCCCTCCACTTT,CATPPRGRLNSPLHF
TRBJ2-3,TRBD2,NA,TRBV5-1,TGCGCCAGCAGTGACGGGACTAGCGGGAGTGATACGCAGTATTTT,CASSDGTSGSDTQYF
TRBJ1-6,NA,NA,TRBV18,TGTGCCAGCTCACCTCAGGGTTTCTATAATTCACCCCTCCACTTT,CASSPQGFYNSPLHF
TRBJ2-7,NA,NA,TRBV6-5,TGTGCCAGCACCGTTGGAGGTACCCACTACGAGCAGTACTTC,CASTVGGTHYEQYF
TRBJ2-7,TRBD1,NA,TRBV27,TGTGCCAGCAGCGCAAGGACAGGGACTCTATCCTACGAGCAGTACTTC,CASSARTGTLSYEQYF
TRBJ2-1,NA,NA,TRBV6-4,TGTGCCAGCAGTGACTCTGGGGCCCCCCGGCAGTTCTTC,CASSDSGAPRQFF
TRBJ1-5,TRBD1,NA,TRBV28,TGTGCCAGTGTCACAGGGGGCGACAATCAGCCCCAGCATTTT,CASVTGGDNQPQHF
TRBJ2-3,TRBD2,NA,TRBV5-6,TGTGCCAGCAGCTTGAGTGGGACTAGCGGGAGGGCCTATACAGATACGCAGTATTTT,CASSLSGTSGRAYTDTQYF
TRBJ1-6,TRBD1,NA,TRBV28,TGTGCCAGCAGAACCGGGACAGGGGGCTATTCACCCCTCCACTTT,CASRTGTGGYSPLHF
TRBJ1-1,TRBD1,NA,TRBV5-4,TGTGCCAGCAGCAGTGGGACAGGGCTCACTGAAGCTTTCTTT,CASSSGTGLTEAFF
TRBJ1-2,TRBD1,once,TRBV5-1,TGCGCCAGCAGCCCGGGGACAGGGGACTATGGCTACACCTTC,CASSPGTGDYGYTF
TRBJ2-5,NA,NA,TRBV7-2,TGTGCCAGCAGCTTACGCTTGCGAGAGACCCAGTACTTC,CASSLRLRETQYF
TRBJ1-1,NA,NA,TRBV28,TGTGCCAGCAGCCCTGAGGCCGTTCTATTTGAAGCTTTCTTT,CASSPEAVLFEAFF
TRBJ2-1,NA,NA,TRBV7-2,TGTGCCAGCAGCCCCTGGACAACTTTAGGCAATGAGCAGTTCTTC,CASSPWTTLGNEQFF
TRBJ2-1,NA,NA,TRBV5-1,TGCGCCAGCAGCTTGGTTCTCGGCAATGAGCAGTTCTTC,CASSLVLGNEQFF
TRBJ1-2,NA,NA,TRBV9,NA,CASSVGQGANF
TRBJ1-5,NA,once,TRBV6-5,TGTGCCAGCAGTTATAATCCGGGCAGGGAGCCCCAGCATTTT,CASSYNPGREPQHF
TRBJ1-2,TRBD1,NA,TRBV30,TGTGCCTGGGCGGGACAGGGGCGGTCTGGCTACACCTTC,CAWAGQGRSGYTF